This TCR beta chain came from a study of blood T cell repertoires in COVID-19. Study details: The United States, Italy and Spain were the sources of the acute and convalescent COVID-19 samples.

V was clipped by 2 bases and J by 4 bases, with 8 bases between them. The germline CDR1 and CDR2 sequences are SGHNT and YENEEA. The CDR3 runs to 13 residues. In the original workflow: Scientists estimated how many nucleated cells there were by amplifying reference gene primers. Here immunoSEQ multiplex PCR was the method, and the copy in TCRdb shows in-frame clones only, minus some. V, J and clone size reflect that table, while D and trimming were determined from the DNA. This table holds about 180,000 clones, around 80% found once. The chain is built from TRBV11-3 and TRBJ1-1; D is unresolved. The sequence came from a man between 65 and 85 years old with active or convalescent COVID-19. The sample comprised peripheral blood. The CDR3 nucleotides read TGTGCCAGCAGCTTAAGCGGGAGCACTGAAGCTTTCTTT. It is translated as CASSLSGSTEAFF.